Listed below are T cell receptor beta chains from one sample, sequenced in a study of cytomegalovirus exposure and HLA in healthy donors. The repertoire was sequenced with immunoSEQ multiplex PCR; TCRdb's copy has only in-frame clones and lacks some. The table records tens of thousands of clones, roughly 63% of them present only once. Sequencing was performed on PBMCs. Receptor source: a woman aged 25 to 39 in good health and CMV-seronegative. Each CDR3 is given with its conserved first and last residue. A D gene is named only where the DNA matches it firmly. Size is omitted from some rows. Given values are once, few, many or a class for expanded clones.

TRBV9	15	.	TRBJ1-3	.	TGTGCCAGCAGCGTAGCATCAGGGTCTGGAAACACCATATATTTT	CASSVASGSGNTIYF
TRBV7-3	13	few	TRBJ1-1	TRBD1	TGTGCCAGCAGCAGACAGGGTGACACTGAAGCTTTCTTT	CASSRQGDTEAFF
TRBV15	13	.	TRBJ2-3	.	TGTGCCACCAGCGCGGGCCCGGTAGATACGCAGTATTTT	CATSAGPVDTQYF
TRBV28	17	.	TRBJ1-2	TRBD1	TGTGCCAGCAGTTTAGGGCGGGGCCGGAGGACAGGGCGCGGCTACACCTTC	CASSLGRGRRTGRGYTF
TRBV4-1	15	.	TRBJ2-7	.	TGCGCCAGCAGCCAAGGACTGACGAGCTCCTACGAGCAGTACTTC	CASSQGLTSSYEQYF
TRBV5-6	14	.	TRBJ2-2	TRBD2	TGTGCCAGCAGATCGGGACTAGCGGTCGGGGAGCTGTTTTTT	CASRSGLAVGELFF
TRBV28	12	.	TRBJ2-7	TRBD1	TGTGCCAGCGTGGACAGGTCCTACGAGCAGTACTTC	CASVDRSYEQYF
TRBV27	15	.	TRBJ2-7	.	TGTGCCAGCAGTTTATCAGGGACAATATCCTACGAGCAGTACTTC	CASSLSGTISYEQYF
TRBV2	15	.	TRBJ1-4	TRBD1	TGTGCCAGCAGCCCGGGACAGGCCCGAAATGAAAAACTGTTTTTT	CASSPGQARNEKLFF
TRBV10-3	16	.	TRBJ1-1	TRBD1	TGTGCCATCAGTGCCCGGAACGGACAGGAGGACACTGAAGCTTTCTTT	CAISARNGQEDTEAFF
TRBV9	14	.	TRBJ2-7	TRBD2	TGTGCCAGCAGCGTAGAACTAGCGACCTACGAGCAGTACTTC	CASSVELATYEQYF